The T cell receptor (beta chain) described here comes from a study of blood T cell repertoires in COVID-19. Assay used: immunoSEQ multiplex PCR; TCRdb lists only in-frame clones, some missing. The sample contains some 310,000 clones, roughly 90% of which appear only once. In its sample, this clone was seen once. This clonotype originated in a woman in her twenties or thirties with COVID-19, enrolled during active disease. The sample comprised peripheral blood.

DNA of the CDR3: TGTGCCAGCACTCGAGCGTACGGGAACACTGAAGCTTTCTTT. It codes for CASTRAYGNTEAFF. V is TRBV28 and J is TRBJ1-1, with D unclear. The CDR3 has 14 amino acids. V was clipped by 7 bases and J by 1 base, with 13 bases between them. The germline V gene encodes CDR1 MDHEN and CDR2 SYDVKM.